This entry is about one T cell receptor beta chain. TCRdb keeps only in-frame clones here, not all; method: immunoSEQ multiplex PCR. The data show 65,000 or so clones, about 81% seen once. This record comes from a study of blood T cell repertoires in COVID-19. Study-level information: T cells, B-cell-depleted T cells, or PBMCs supplied cDNA or gDNA.

Germline V gene lookup returns CDR1 SGHRS and CDR2 YFSETQ. The CDR3 spans 16 residues. V lost 1 base, J lost 2 bases, and 5 bases stayed unmatched. Sequences were obtained from peripheral blood. The rearrangement links TRBV5-1 to TRBJ2-5; TRBD2 matches 10 bases. This TCR came from a man at least 80 years old with acute or convalescent COVID-19. CDR3 nucleotide sequence: TGCGCCAGCAGCTTGAATCCTAGCGGGGGACAAGAGACCCAGTACTTC. Translated, it gives CASSLNPSGGQETQYF.